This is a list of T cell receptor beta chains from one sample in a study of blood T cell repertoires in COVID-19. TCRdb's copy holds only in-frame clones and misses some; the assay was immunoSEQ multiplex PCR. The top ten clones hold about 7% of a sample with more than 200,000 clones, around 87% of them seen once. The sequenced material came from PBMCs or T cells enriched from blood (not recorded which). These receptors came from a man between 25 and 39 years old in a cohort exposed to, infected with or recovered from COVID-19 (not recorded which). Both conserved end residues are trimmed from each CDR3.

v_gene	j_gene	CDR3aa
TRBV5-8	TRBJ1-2	ASSPGYGYT
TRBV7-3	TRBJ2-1	ASSLSSGTYNEQF
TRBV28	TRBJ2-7	ASSYNYYEQY
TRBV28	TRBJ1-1	ASSLRVQLNTEAF
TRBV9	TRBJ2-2	ASSAGGVNTGELF
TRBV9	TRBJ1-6	ASSGRGGDNSPLH
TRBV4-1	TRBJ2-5	ASSQVGQGGETQY
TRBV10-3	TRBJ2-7	AYPGATADGANEQY
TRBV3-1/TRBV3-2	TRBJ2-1	ASSQVVREGREQF
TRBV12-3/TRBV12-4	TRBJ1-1	ASSSGNTEAF
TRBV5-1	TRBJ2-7	ASSSTGEGEQY
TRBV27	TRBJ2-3	ASSPPGLGLDTQY
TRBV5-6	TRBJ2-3	ASSLSGEDTQY
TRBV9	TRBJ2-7	ASSVDQREGPFNEQY
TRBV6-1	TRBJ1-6	ASSGGLTTSSYNSPLH
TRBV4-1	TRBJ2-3	ASSTSGYTDTQY
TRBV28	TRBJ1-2	ASTSPSGQGNYGYT
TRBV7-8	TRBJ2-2	ASSQGTGGWRMSTGELF
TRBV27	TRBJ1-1	ASARGNTEAF
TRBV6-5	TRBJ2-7	ASGRTGSYEQY
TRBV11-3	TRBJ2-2	ASSDRRGTGELF
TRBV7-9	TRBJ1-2	ASSPVGQRVGYGYT
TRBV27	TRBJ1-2	ASSSGVHGYT
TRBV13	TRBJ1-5	ASMLHRGGGRQAPYSNQPQH
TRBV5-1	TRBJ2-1	ASSLSGQGFYNEQF
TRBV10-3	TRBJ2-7	AISESLAGEVGEQY
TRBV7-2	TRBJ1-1	ASSRDRGTTEAF
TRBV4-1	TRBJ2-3	ASSSQGRGTDTQY
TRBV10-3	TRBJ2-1	AISETGLGYNEQF
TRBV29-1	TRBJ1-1	SGPWGGRSGTEAF
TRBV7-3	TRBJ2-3	ASSFGRLTDTQY
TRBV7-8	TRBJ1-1	ASSHGATEAF
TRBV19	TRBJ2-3	ASSIGGAASTDTQY
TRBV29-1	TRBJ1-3	SVGLRLQGAGNTIY
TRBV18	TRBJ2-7	ASSPRAGSPSEQY
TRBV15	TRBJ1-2	ATSRTGLGGYT
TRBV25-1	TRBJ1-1	ASSTVQGADTEAF
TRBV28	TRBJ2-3	ASSLGGRVGTDTQY
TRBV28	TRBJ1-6	ASRGGSYNSPLH
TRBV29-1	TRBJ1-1	SVGTPGQGVRNTEAF
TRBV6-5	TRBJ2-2	ASWTGANPGELF
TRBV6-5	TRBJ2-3	ASRGPSTDTQY
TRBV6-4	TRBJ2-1	ASSGLAGANEQF